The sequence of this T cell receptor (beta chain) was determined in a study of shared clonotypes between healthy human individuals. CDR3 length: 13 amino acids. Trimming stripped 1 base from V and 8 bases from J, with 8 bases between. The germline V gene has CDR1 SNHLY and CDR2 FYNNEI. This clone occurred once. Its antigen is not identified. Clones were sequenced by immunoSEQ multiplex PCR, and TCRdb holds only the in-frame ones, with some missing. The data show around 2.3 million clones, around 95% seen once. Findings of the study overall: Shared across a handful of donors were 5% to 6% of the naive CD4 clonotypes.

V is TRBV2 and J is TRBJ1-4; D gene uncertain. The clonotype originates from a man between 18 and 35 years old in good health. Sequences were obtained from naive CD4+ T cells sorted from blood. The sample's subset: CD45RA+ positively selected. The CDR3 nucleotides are TGTGCCAGCAGTGAAGAGCGGTGGGAAAAACTGTTTTTT. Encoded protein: CASSEERWEKLFF.